The entry that follows covers one T cell receptor beta chain sequence. Noted time point: after dendritic cell vaccination, including at tumor progression/relapse. Amplification used 60 V beta primers and 13 J beta primers. TCRdb's table, derived via immunoSEQ multiplex PCR, lists solely in-frame clones and lacks some. The sample has fewer than 65,000 clones, about nine tenths seen once. Germline V gene lookup returns CDR1 SGHDT and CDR2 YYEEEE. V shed 0 bases, J shed 6 bases, and the junction held 5 bases outside the gene matches. The CDR3 has 15 amino acids. The data were taken from a study of glioma-infiltrating T cells after dendritic cell vaccination.

The chain combines TRBV5-6 with TRBJ1-4; 7 bases fit TRBD1. This specimen consisted of blood, obtained after dendritic cell vaccination. This receptor was identified in a human donor with glioblastoma. In DNA, the CDR3 is TGTGCCAGCAGCTTGGCACAGGGGACCCATGAAAAACTGTTTTTT. Its translation: CASSLAQGTHEKLFF.